Below, 7 T cell receptor beta chains from the same sample are listed, as sequenced in a study of follicular helper T cells after annual influenza vaccination. Indicated time point: 2015-2016 season, 7 days after influenza vaccination. Some clones are missing from TCRdb's copy, which holds only in-frame ones; the method was immunoSEQ multiplex PCR. The repertoire holds roughly 9,700 clones, with around 78% as singletons. Sequenced material: CXCR5- memory CD4+ T cells sorted from blood, taken 7 days after influenza vaccination. These receptors were collected from an adult who received the influenza vaccine.

This chain joins TRBV2 and TRBJ2-1; the D gene is possibly TRBD1 (6 bases). V was clipped by 3 bases and J by 2 bases, with 11 bases between them. CDR1 is SNHLY, CDR2 FYNNEI, per germline. This CDR3 has 15 amino acids. In DNA, the CDR3 is TGTGCCAGCAGTGAGGCAGGGGTACCCTACAATGAGCAGTTCTTC. Translated, it gives CASSEAGVPYNEQFF.

This clone was observed a handful of times. The chain couples TRBV10-3 to TRBJ2-7; D might be TRBD2 (5 bases). The V and J ends lost 10 bases and 1 base respectively, with 11 bases between them. Per the germline V gene, CDR1 is ENHRY and CDR2 is SYGVKD. The CDR3 loop spans 12 amino acids. CDR3 nucleotides: TGTGCCACGGGTCGCGGGTCCTACGAGCAGTACTTC. Protein product: CATGRGSYEQYF.

This clone was recorded only once. CDR3 amino acids: CATSSSGFTEAFF. DNA for the CDR3: TGTGCCACCAGCAGTAGCGGGTTTACTGAAGCTTTCTTT. The chain links TRBV15 to TRBJ1-1; D gene uncertain. CDR3 length: 13 residues. Germline V gene sequence: CDR1 LNHNV, CDR2 YYDKDF (reference sequence). Deletions cut 3 bases from V and 5 bases from J, with 10 bases between.

The CDR3 loop is CASRENTIYF. CDR3 DNA: TGTGCCAGCAGGGAAAACACCATATATTTT. The chain links TRBV7-9 to TRBJ1-3; D is ambiguous. V was cut by 6 bases and J by 6 bases, with 3 bases left in between. Germline V gene data show CDR1 as SEHNR and CDR2 as FQNEAQ (reference sequence). CDR3 length equals 10 residues.

The chain carries TRBV15 and TRBJ1-6; 7 bases line up with TRBD1. V lost 5 bases, J lost 5 bases, and 6 bases stayed unmatched. The V gene's germline CDR1 is LNHNV and CDR2 YYDKDF (reference sequence). This CDR3 has 15 amino acids. CDR3 in DNA: TGTGCCACCAGCGGCGGGACAGTCAATAATTCACCCCTCCACTTT. Translated: CATSGGTVNNSPLHF.

This rearrangement joins TRBV4-3 to TRBJ1-6; D may be TRBD1 (5 bases). The V end lost 3 bases, the J end lost 0 bases, and 12 bases lay between the germline ends. The CDR3 length is 17 residues. Germline CDR1 is LGHNA and CDR2 is YSLEER. The CDR3 region has the DNA TGCGCCAGCAGCCAGGGACCCTTAAGCTCCTATAATTCACCCCTCCACTTT. This encodes CASSQGPLSSYNSPLHF.

This CDR3 is CASSLEDDTEAFF. CDR3 coding DNA: TGTGCCAGCAGTCTCGAGGACGACACTGAAGCTTTCTTT. The chain employs TRBV6-4 and TRBJ1-1; no definite D call. This CDR3 is 13 amino acids long. Per germline, CDR1 MRHNA and CDR2 SNTAGT. With 5 bases removed from V and 3 bases from J, the gap between germline ends came to 10 bases.